What follows are 25 T cell receptor beta chains derived from one specimen sequenced in a study of neurological immune-mediated disorders. TCRdb re-called the 5' RACE reads with MiXCR, one entry per CDR3 protein. The sample lists about 28,000 distinct CDR3 sequences, 9.5% to 13% occurring once. Specimen: PBMCs. All receptors derive from a woman aged 55-75 years in good health.

This clonotype was seen many times. J is TRBJ1-2 and V is TRBV7-9; D ambiguous. Germline CDR1 SEHNR, CDR2 FQNEAQ (reference sequence). CDR3 length: 13 amino acids. The V and J ends lost 2 bases and 4 bases respectively, with 8 bases between them. The DNA of the CDR3 is TGTGCCAGCAGCTTAAGCGGAAGCTATGGCTACACCTTC. This encodes CASSLSGSYGYTF.

As concerns this clonotype: A clone one base away is much larger, so this may be a read error. The V gene is TRBV2, the J gene TRBJ2-5; TRBD2 is a possible D gene (5 bases). The CDR3 runs to 11 residues. Germline loops: CDR1 SNHLY, CDR2 FYNNEI. Here the CDR3 DNA reads TGTGCCAGCAGCGTTAGCGAGACCCAGGACTTC. This codes for CASSVSETQDF.

This clonotype was observed at least ten times. The gene calls are TRBV4-2 and TRBJ2-1, with D perhaps assigned TRBD1 or TRBD2 (5 bases each). There are 13 residues in the CDR3. Germline V gene sequence: CDR1 LGHNA, CDR2 YNFKEQ. Trimming stripped 0 bases from V and 10 bases from J, with 10 bases between. The CDR3: CASSQDNRGEQFF. The CDR3 DNA is TGTGCCAGCAGCCAAGATAACCGGGGCGAGCAGTTCTTC.

Ten or more counts support this clonotype. J is TRBJ2-7 and V is TRBV12-3 or TRBV12-4; 10 positions match TRBD2. V shed 6 bases and J 2 bases; nucleotides not matched to a gene: 4. The CDR3 extends over 14 amino acids. This CDR3 reads CASSRSGGAYEQYF. CDR3 sequence (DNA): TGTGCCAGCAGCAGAAGCGGGGGGGCCTACGAGCAGTACTTC.

At least ten counts were recorded for this clonotype. The V and J genes are TRBV29-1 and TRBJ2-5, with D perhaps assigned TRBD1 or TRBD2 (5 bases each). The CDR3 has 13 amino acids. V was pared by 7 bases and J by 10 bases, with 22 bases between. Looked up from germline, CDR1 is SQVTM and CDR2 is ANQGSEA. For the CDR3, the DNA is TGCAGCGCCGAGCGGTCTCAGGGACGTGTCCAGTACTTC. It encodes CSAERSQGRVQYF.

This clonotype was recorded many times. V and J are TRBV11-2 and TRBJ2-3, with 10 bases matching TRBD2. From germline, CDR1 is SGHAT and CDR2 FQNNGV. The CDR3 is 16 residues long. V was pared by 5 bases and J by 2 bases, with 7 bases of the junction left unmatched. CDR3 loop: CASSTTLAGVTDTQYF. CDR3 in DNA: TGTGCCAGCAGCACCACTCTAGCGGGGGTCACAGATACGCAGTATTTT.

At least ten counts were recorded for this clonotype. The chain couples TRBV6-5 to TRBJ1-2, with TRBD1 matching over 10 bases. With 5 bases clipped from V and 4 bases from J, the junction kept 4 bases outside the gene matches. This CDR3 contains 14 residues. CDR1 is MNHEY, CDR2 SVGAGI, per germline. The CDR3 DNA is TGTGCCAGCAGTCGACAGGGGGCAGGCTATGGCTACACCTTC. Its translation: CASSRQGAGYGYTF.

The table lists this clonotype with many counts. The chain has TRBV10-3 and TRBJ2-1, with 10 bases identical to TRBD1. The CDR3 has 13 residues. V gave up 11 bases and J gave up 8 bases; unmatched junction bases: 9. CDR1 is ENHRY, CDR2 SYGVKD, per germline. CDR3 loop: CAARGTGDDEQFF. The CDR3 nucleotides read TGTGCCGCACGAGGGACAGGGGATGATGAGCAGTTCTTC.

This clonotype was detected a few times. The V and J genes are TRBV15 and TRBJ2-3; no clear D gene. Germline V lookup: CDR1 LNHNV, CDR2 YYDKDF (reference sequence). The CDR3 loop spans 16 amino acids. V was trimmed by 3 bases and J by 3 bases, leaving 16 bases between them. The CDR3 is CATSSTKGLGTDTQYF. CDR3 coding DNA: TGTGCCACCAGCAGCACGAAAGGGCTGGGGACAGATACGCAGTATTTT.

Many counts were recorded for this clonotype. The chain employs TRBV20-1 and TRBJ2-1; TRBD1 matches 7 bases. Trimming cost V 6 bases and J 1 base; bases outside gene matches: 6. This CDR3 has 14 residues. Per germline, CDR1 DFQATT and CDR2 SNEGSKA (reference sequence). The chain's CDR3 is CSALGDRSYNEQFF. The CDR3 region has the DNA TGCAGTGCGCTCGGGGACAGATCCTACAATGAGCAGTTCTTC.

This clonotype was counted a few times. The chain combines TRBV7-3 with TRBJ2-3, with a weak D call TRBD2 (5 bases). CDR3 size: 16 residues. The V end was cut by 5 bases, the J end by 6 bases, with 21 bases between. CDR1 SGHTA and CDR2 FQGTGA come from the germline V gene. In DNA, the CDR3 is TGTGCCAGCAGCCCGGGATCCGTGGCAATCCCGGATACGCAGTATTTT. Translated: CASSPGSVAIPDTQYF.

This clonotype was counted at least ten times. V is TRBV5-1 and J is TRBJ1-1; unclear D gene. V lost 4 bases, J lost 5 bases, and 12 bases lay in between. CDR3 size: 13 residues. The germline CDR1 and CDR2 sequences are SGHRS and YFSETQ. CDR3 residues: CASSSSGWTEAFF. In DNA form, the CDR3 reads TGCGCCAGCAGCAGTTCGGGTTGGACTGAAGCTTTCTTT. Based on the CDR3 plus reference TRBV5-1 and TRBJ1-1, the full variable domain is KAGVTQTPRYLIKTRGQQVTLSCSPISGHRSVSWYQQTPGQGLQFLFEYFSETQRNKGNFPGRFSGRQFSNSRSEMNVSTLELGDSALYLCASSSSGWTEAFFGQGTRLTVV.

With respect to this clonotype: Because the CDR3's place on the DNA is in doubt, the DNA is left out and the CDR3 is given as listed by TCRdb. The rearrangement links TRBV7-8 to TRBJ2-5; the table's D call TRBD2 went unverified against the DNA. In germline, CDR1 is SGHVS, CDR2 FQNEAQ. The CDR3 extends over 22 residues, inclusive of both ends. CDR3 in amino acids: CASSFYICSAREWTRPQETQYF.

This chain uses TRBV27 with TRBJ2-7; the match to TRBD1 covers 8 bases. From germline, CDR1 is MNHEY and CDR2 SMNVEV (reference sequence). CDR3 length: 15 amino acids. The ends lost 5 bases at V and 4 bases at J; junction bases unmatched: 10. The CDR3, as DNA: TGTGCCAGCAGTACATCCCGGGACAGGTATTACGAGCAGTACTTC. Translated, it gives CASSTSRDRYYEQYF.

As regards this clonotype: An end of the junction differs from the germline gene, which may be a read error. The genes are TRBV5-1 and TRBJ1-5; unclear D gene. Germline V gene data show CDR1 as SGHRS and CDR2 as YFSETQ. The CDR3 has 13 amino acids. The CDR3 loop is CACSFEAGLPQHF. In DNA form, the CDR3 reads TGCGCCTGCAGCTTTGAGGCGGGTCTGCCCCAGCATTTT. Full variable domain (outside the CDR3, taken from reference TRBV5-1 and TRBJ1-5): KAGVTQTPRYLIKTRGQQVTLSCSPISGHRSVSWYQQTPGQGLQFLFEYFSETQRNKGNFPGRFSGRQFSNSRSEMNVSTLELGDSALYLCACSFEAGLPQHFGDGTRLSIL.

The sample holds many counts of this clonotype. The junction and the germline gene differ at one end; a read error may be behind it. The chain carries TRBV3-1 and TRBJ1-6; unclear D gene. CDR1 and CDR2 (germline): LGHDT, YNNKEL (reference sequence). The length of the CDR3 is 14 residues. The CDR3 DNA follows: TGTGCCAGCAGCCAAGATGTGCGGTTTTCACCCATCCACTTT. It translates to CASSQDVRFSPIHF.

This clonotype has at least ten counts. The CDR3 here is CASSMDPMMFSDTQYF. CDR3 sequence (DNA): TGTGCCAGCAGCATGGACCCCATGATGTTCTCAGATACGCAGTATTTT. The chain has TRBV7-2 and TRBJ2-3; D gene ambiguous. Trimming shortened V by 5 bases and J by 4 bases, and 19 bases separated the two germline ends. Per the germline V gene, CDR1 is SGHTA and CDR2 is FQGNSA. The CDR3 totals 16 residues.

This clonotype was seen only once. V gene TRBV20-1 combines with J gene TRBJ1-6, with a tentative D call TRBD1 (5 bases). This CDR3 comprises 16 residues. Germline V gene sequence: CDR1 DFQATT, CDR2 SNEGSKA (reference sequence). Trimming took off 0 bases at V and 3 bases at J, with 12 bases between the two ends. CDR3 DNA: TGCAGTGCTAGAGATCAGATAGGGGACTATAATTCACCCCTCCACTTT. Residues: CSARDQIGDYNSPLHF.

This clonotype was recorded many times. The chain has TRBV24-1 and TRBJ2-7; D possibly corresponds to TRBD1 (6 bases). This CDR3 region has 15 residues. V lost 7 bases and J lost 3, with 18 bases in between. CDR1 and CDR2 from the germline V gene are KGHDR and SFDVKD. The CDR3 sequence: CATRKKRTAIYEQYF. CDR3 bases: TGTGCCACCAGGAAAAAACGGACAGCCATCTACGAGCAGTACTTC.

V gene TRBV5-1 combines with J gene TRBJ2-3; D unresolved. The germline V gene encodes CDR1 SGHRS and CDR2 YFSETQ. V dropped 5 bases and J dropped 6 bases, with 16 bases sitting between them. The CDR3 contains 14 residues. The CDR3 is CASSDRNSADTQYF. The CDR3 DNA is TGCGCCAGCAGTGACCGAAACAGCGCGGATACGCAGTATTTT.

This clonotype came up once. A single base separates this from a much larger clone, so it may be a read error. The chain employs TRBV7-9 and TRBJ2-2; D uncertain. The length of the CDR3 is 12 residues. Trimming took 5 bases from V and 3 from J, leaving 4 bases between them. Per germline, CDR1 SEHNR and CDR2 FQNEAQ (reference sequence). The CDR3: CASSMDTGELFF. The CDR3 coding sequence is TGTGCCAGCAGCATGGACACCGGGGAGCTGTTTTTT.

This clonotype was detected ten times or more. CDR3 residues: CASSLGRVYGYTF. DNA of the CDR3: TGCGCCAGCAGCTTAGGACGGGTATATGGCTACACCTTC. The V call is TRBV5-1, the J call TRBJ1-2; D is unclear. Germline CDR1 reads SGHRS; CDR2 reads YFSETQ. The V gene lost 2 bases and the J gene lost 5 bases, with 10 bases spanning the gap. The CDR3 covers 13 residues.

This clonotype was recorded many times. V usage is TRBV20-1 and J usage is TRBJ2-3, with unresolved D. Germline CDR1 is DFQATT and CDR2 is SNEGSKA (reference sequence). Trimming pared 3 bases from V and 4 bases from J, leaving 8 bases between. The CDR3 contains 12 residues. The CDR3 DNA reads TGCAGTGCTAGCCGAGACCCAGATACGCAGTATTTT. This translates into CSASRDPDTQYF.

This clonotype occurred many times. The gene calls are TRBV9 and TRBJ2-2; 10 nucleotides match TRBD1. Per germline, CDR1 SGDLS and CDR2 YYNGEE. The junction had 10 bases not matched to a gene; V was cut back by 0 bases and J by 5 bases. This CDR3 spans 18 amino acids. The CDR3 protein is CASSVDPDRGLGTGELFF. In DNA form, the CDR3 reads TGTGCCAGCAGCGTAGATCCCGACAGGGGGCTTGGTACCGGGGAGCTGTTTTTT.

This clonotype was counted many times. The chain has TRBV5-1 and TRBJ2-1; 7 positions agree with TRBD1. Germline V gives CDR1 SGHRS, CDR2 YFSETQ. V trimming: 0 bases; J trimming: 4 bases; junction bases outside the gene matches: 13. The length of the CDR3 is 18 residues. The CDR3 bases are TGCGCCAGCAGCTTGGCCCTGAGAGGGACAGCACAGTACAATGAGCAGTTCTTC. It encodes CASSLALRGTAQYNEQFF.